This TCR beta chain appears in the sequencing data of a study of blood T cell repertoires in COVID-19. The method was immunoSEQ multiplex PCR; TCRdb's version includes in-frame clones alone and lacks a portion of them. The table has about 380,000 clones, roughly 87% seen once. Trimming removed 3 bases from V and 2 bases from J; junction bases left unmatched: 6. The germline V gene has CDR1 SQVTM and CDR2 ANQGSEA. This CDR3 region has 15 residues. Sample: PBMCs or T cells enriched from blood (not recorded which). This clonotype was sampled from a woman aged 30 to 39 who had recovered from COVID-19. The rearrangement joins TRBV29-1 to TRBJ2-3; 9 bases align to TRBD2. This CDR3 is CSVDGSGSPTDTQYF. The CDR3 DNA follows: TGCAGCGTTGATGGTAGCGGGAGCCCCACAGATACGCAGTATTTT.